Listed below are T cell receptor beta chains from one sample, sequenced in a study of OX40 agonist ivuxolimab in advanced cancers. Produced via immunoSEQ multiplex PCR; TCRdb's table is partial and in-frame only. This sample has around 94,000 clones, with 92% found just once. Sequencing was performed on CD4+ or CD8+ T cells sorted from blood, taken in a trial of the OX40 agonist ivuxolimab. The receptors derive from an adult with an advanced solid tumor such as melanoma, head and neck, liver or kidney cancer. Each CDR3 is given with its conserved first and last residue. The D gene is left open where the match is weak. The size entry is marked missing in some rows and otherwise reads once, few, many or a size class.

j_call: TRBJ2-1; d_call: -; v_call: TRBV5-5; clone_size: -; cdr3_nt: TGTGCCAGCAGCTCAGTAGGGACTCCTTACAATGAGCAGTTCTTC; cdr3_aa: CASSSVGTPYNEQFF
j_call: TRBJ2-1; d_call: -; v_call: TRBV9; clone_size: -; cdr3_nt: TGTGCCAGCAGCCCTTGGGTCGGGAGCTCCTACAATGAGCAGTTCTTC; cdr3_aa: CASSPWVGSSYNEQFF
j_call: TRBJ2-3; d_call: -; v_call: TRBV27; clone_size: -; cdr3_nt: TGTGCCAGCAGCCCGGGGGATACGCAGTATTTT; cdr3_aa: CASSPGDTQYF
j_call: TRBJ2-7; d_call: TRBD1; v_call: TRBV29-1; clone_size: -; cdr3_nt: TGCAGCGTTGAAACCGGGACAGGGGCTTACGAGCAGTACTTC; cdr3_aa: CSVETGTGAYEQYF
j_call: TRBJ2-7; d_call: -; v_call: TRBV14; clone_size: -; cdr3_nt: TGTGCCAGCAGCCAAGACGGGCTCTACGAGCAGTACTTC; cdr3_aa: CASSQDGLYEQYF
j_call: TRBJ1-5; d_call: TRBD1; v_call: TRBV6-5; clone_size: few; cdr3_nt: TGTGCCAGCAGTTGGGACAGCAACAATCAGCCCCAGCATTTT; cdr3_aa: CASSWDSNNQPQHF
j_call: TRBJ1-3; d_call: -; v_call: TRBV5-4; clone_size: -; cdr3_nt: TGTGCCAGCAGCTATGAGCAGGGACATGGAAACACCATATATTTT; cdr3_aa: CASSYEQGHGNTIYF
j_call: TRBJ2-1; d_call: -; v_call: TRBV6-5; clone_size: -; cdr3_nt: TGTGCCAGCAGTTTCGCCTGGGTAGGTGAGCAGTTCTTC; cdr3_aa: CASSFAWVGEQFF
j_call: TRBJ2-1; d_call: -; v_call: TRBV11-2; clone_size: -; cdr3_nt: TGTGCCAGCAGCTTACCCAGTAGTAGGGATGAGCAGTTCTTC; cdr3_aa: CASSLPSSRDEQFF
j_call: TRBJ1-1; d_call: -; v_call: TRBV5-1; clone_size: -; cdr3_nt: TGCGCCAGCAGCTTGTCGGGGTCCGGTTACACTGAAGCTTTCTTT; cdr3_aa: CASSLSGSGYTEAFF
j_call: TRBJ1-5; d_call: TRBD1; v_call: TRBV11-3; clone_size: -; cdr3_nt: TGTGCCAGCAGCTTAGATTTGGGCCGGACAGGGGACAATCAGCCCCAGCATTTT; cdr3_aa: CASSLDLGRTGDNQPQHF
j_call: TRBJ2-7; d_call: -; v_call: TRBV19; clone_size: -; cdr3_nt: TGTGCCAGTAGTATCGGGAGCTCCTACGAGCAGTACTTC; cdr3_aa: CASSIGSSYEQYF
j_call: TRBJ2-2; d_call: TRBD2; v_call: TRBV7-6; clone_size: -; cdr3_nt: TGTGCCAGCAGCTGGAGCGGGAGTGAAATCGGGGAGCTGTTTTTT; cdr3_aa: CASSWSGSEIGELFF
j_call: TRBJ2-7; d_call: -; v_call: TRBV27; clone_size: -; cdr3_nt: TGTGCCAGCAGGGGGACCGCGAGCTCCTACGAGCAGTACTTC; cdr3_aa: CASRGTASSYEQYF
j_call: TRBJ2-1; d_call: -; v_call: TRBV4-1; clone_size: -; cdr3_nt: TGCGCCAGCAGCCACTACTTAGGACAGAATGAGCAGTTCTTC; cdr3_aa: CASSHYLGQNEQFF
j_call: TRBJ1-1; d_call: -; v_call: TRBV6-6; clone_size: -; cdr3_nt: TGTGCCAGCAGTCGCAGTGGGGACCTCACTGAAGCTTTCTTT; cdr3_aa: CASSRSGDLTEAFF
j_call: TRBJ2-3; d_call: -; v_call: TRBV19; clone_size: -; cdr3_nt: TGTGCCAGTAGTCCCGTTAGCACAGATACGCAGTATTTT; cdr3_aa: CASSPVSTDTQYF
j_call: TRBJ1-2; d_call: TRBD1; v_call: TRBV29-1; clone_size: -; cdr3_nt: TGCAGCGTTGATTTGGACAGGGGCTATGGCTACACCTTC; cdr3_aa: CSVDLDRGYGYTF
j_call: TRBJ1-4; d_call: TRBD1; v_call: TRBV5-6; clone_size: -; cdr3_nt: TGTGCCAGCAGCCTAGGGGGCGCGGGTGCTGAAAAACTGTTTTTT; cdr3_aa: CASSLGGAGAEKLFF
j_call: TRBJ1-6; d_call: TRBD1; v_call: TRBV28; clone_size: -; cdr3_nt: TGTGCCAGCAGTTTCGGGACAGGGGGCTCACCCCTCCACTTT; cdr3_aa: CASSFGTGGSPLHF
j_call: TRBJ1-2; d_call: -; v_call: TRBV28; clone_size: -; cdr3_nt: TGTGCCAGCAGTTTAGTGGGGGCGCTCGGCTACACCTTC; cdr3_aa: CASSLVGALGYTF
j_call: TRBJ2-7; d_call: -; v_call: TRBV6-5; clone_size: once; cdr3_nt: TGTGCCAGCAGTCCAGGACACACCTACGAGCAGTACTTC; cdr3_aa: CASSPGHTYEQYF
j_call: TRBJ2-1; d_call: TRBD2; v_call: TRBV10-1; clone_size: -; cdr3_nt: TGCGCCAGCAGTGAGTCGGAAATAGCGGGGGCTGGGAATGAGCAGTTCTTC; cdr3_aa: CASSESEIAGAGNEQFF
j_call: TRBJ1-1; d_call: -; v_call: TRBV7-8; clone_size: -; cdr3_nt: TGTGCCAGCAGCACGAGCCCGGGACACCCGAACACTGAAGCTTTCTTT; cdr3_aa: CASSTSPGHPNTEAFF
j_call: TRBJ2-7; d_call: -; v_call: TRBV27; clone_size: -; cdr3_nt: TGTGCCAGCAGCAACCAGAAAGGCTACGAGCAGTACTTC; cdr3_aa: CASSNQKGYEQYF
j_call: TRBJ1-4; d_call: -; v_call: TRBV11-1; clone_size: once; cdr3_nt: TGTGCCAGCAGCCGTCCGGGAAGGGTGCGGGAAAAACTGTTTTTT; cdr3_aa: CASSRPGRVREKLFF
j_call: TRBJ1-1; d_call: TRBD1; v_call: TRBV13; clone_size: -; cdr3_nt: TGTGCCAGCAGCTCTAACCTGGACAGGGGGCCCCTTGAAGCTTTCTTT; cdr3_aa: CASSSNLDRGPLEAFF
j_call: TRBJ2-1; d_call: TRBD2; v_call: TRBV7-2; clone_size: -; cdr3_nt: TGTGCCAGCAGCCCCGGGACTAGCGGGGTAGGGCATGAGCAGTTCTTC; cdr3_aa: CASSPGTSGVGHEQFF
j_call: TRBJ2-1; d_call: TRBD1; v_call: TRBV19; clone_size: -; cdr3_nt: TGTGCCAGTAGTGCTGGGACAGGGGATGGAAATGAGCAGTTCTTC; cdr3_aa: CASSAGTGDGNEQFF
j_call: TRBJ1-2; d_call: -; v_call: TRBV7-8; clone_size: -; cdr3_nt: TGTGCCAGCAGCCCCGGACGGACTAACTATGGCTACACCTTC; cdr3_aa: CASSPGRTNYGYTF
j_call: TRBJ2-3; d_call: -; v_call: TRBV4-1; clone_size: -; cdr3_nt: TGCGCCAGCAGCCAAGATATTAGTCTAGTCCCAGATACGCAGTATTTT; cdr3_aa: CASSQDISLVPDTQYF
j_call: TRBJ2-1; d_call: -; v_call: TRBV5-6; clone_size: -; cdr3_nt: TGTGCCAGCAGCTTGGGCAATGAGCAGTTCTTC; cdr3_aa: CASSLGNEQFF
j_call: TRBJ2-1; d_call: TRBD2; v_call: TRBV18; clone_size: -; cdr3_nt: TGTGCCAGCTCACCTGCCAGCGGGGTTTATGTATACAATGAGCAGTTCTTC; cdr3_aa: CASSPASGVYVYNEQFF
j_call: TRBJ1-1; d_call: TRBD1; v_call: TRBV5-4; clone_size: once; cdr3_nt: TGTGCCAGCAGCTTGGCCCAGGGGGGGGGAAACACTGAAGCTTTCTTT; cdr3_aa: CASSLAQGGGNTEAFF
j_call: TRBJ2-2; d_call: TRBD1; v_call: TRBV27; clone_size: -; cdr3_nt: TGTGCCAGCAGTTTATTCGGACAGGCCCTGGGGGAGCTGTTTTTT; cdr3_aa: CASSLFGQALGELFF